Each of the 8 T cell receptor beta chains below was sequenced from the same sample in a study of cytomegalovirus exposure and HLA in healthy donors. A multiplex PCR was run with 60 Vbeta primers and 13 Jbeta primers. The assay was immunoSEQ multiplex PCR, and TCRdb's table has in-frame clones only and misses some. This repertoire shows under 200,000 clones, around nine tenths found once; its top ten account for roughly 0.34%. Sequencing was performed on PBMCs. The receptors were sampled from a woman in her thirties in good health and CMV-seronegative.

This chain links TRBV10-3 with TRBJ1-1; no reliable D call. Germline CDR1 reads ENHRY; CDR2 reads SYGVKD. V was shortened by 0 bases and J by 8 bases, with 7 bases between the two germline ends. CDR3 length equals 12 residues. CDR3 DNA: TGTGCCATCAGTGAGTCGGGAGCAGAAGCTTTCTTT. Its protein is CAISESGAEAFF.

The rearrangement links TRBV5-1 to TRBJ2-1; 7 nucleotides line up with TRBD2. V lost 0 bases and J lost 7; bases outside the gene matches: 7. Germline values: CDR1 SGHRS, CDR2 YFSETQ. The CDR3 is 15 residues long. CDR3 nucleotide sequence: TGCGCCAGCAGCTTGGGGGGGGGTGGTTGGAATGAGCAGTTCTTC. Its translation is CASSLGGGGWNEQFF. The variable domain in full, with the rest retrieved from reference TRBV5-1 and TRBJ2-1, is KAGVTQTPRYLIKTRGQQVTLSCSPISGHRSVSWYQQTPGQGLQFLFEYFSETQRNKGNFPGRFSGRQFSNSRSEMNVSTLELGDSALYLCASSLGGGGWNEQFFGPGTRLTVL.

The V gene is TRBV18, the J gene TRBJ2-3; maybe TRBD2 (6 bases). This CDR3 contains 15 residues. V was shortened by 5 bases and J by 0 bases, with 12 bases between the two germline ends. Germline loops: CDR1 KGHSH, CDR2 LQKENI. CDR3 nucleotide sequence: TGTGCCAGCTCAAATCCTGGGGGGAGCACAGATACGCAGTATTTT. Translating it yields CASSNPGGSTDTQYF.

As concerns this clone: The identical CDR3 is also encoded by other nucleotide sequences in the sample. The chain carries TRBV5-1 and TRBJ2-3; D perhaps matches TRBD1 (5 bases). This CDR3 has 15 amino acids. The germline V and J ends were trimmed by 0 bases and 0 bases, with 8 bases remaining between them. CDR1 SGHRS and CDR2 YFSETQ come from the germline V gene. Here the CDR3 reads CASSLESGSTDTQYF. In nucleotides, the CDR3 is TGCGCCAGCAGCTTGGAGTCAGGGAGCACAGATACGCAGTATTTT.

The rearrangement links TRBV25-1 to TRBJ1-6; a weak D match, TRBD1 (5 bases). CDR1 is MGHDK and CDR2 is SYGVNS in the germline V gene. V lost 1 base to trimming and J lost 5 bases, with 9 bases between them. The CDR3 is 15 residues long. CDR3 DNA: TGTGCCAGCAGTGAATTCAAAGGGGATAATTCACCCCTCCACTTT. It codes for CASSEFKGDNSPLHF.

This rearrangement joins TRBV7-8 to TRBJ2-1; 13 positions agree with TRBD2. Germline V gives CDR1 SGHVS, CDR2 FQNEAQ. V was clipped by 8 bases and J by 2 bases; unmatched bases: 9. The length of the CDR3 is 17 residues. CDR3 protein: CASRTSGGPGAYNEQFF. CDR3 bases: TGTGCCAGCCGGACTAGCGGGGGCCCTGGGGCCTACAATGAGCAGTTCTTC.

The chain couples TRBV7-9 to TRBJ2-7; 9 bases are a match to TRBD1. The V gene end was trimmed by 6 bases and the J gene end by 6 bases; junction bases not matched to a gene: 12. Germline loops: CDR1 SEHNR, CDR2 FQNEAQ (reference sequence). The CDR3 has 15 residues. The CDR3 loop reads CASSSYDRGTAEQYF. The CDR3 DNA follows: TGTGCCAGCAGTTCTTATGACAGGGGGACGGCCGAGCAGTACTTC. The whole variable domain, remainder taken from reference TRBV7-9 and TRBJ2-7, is DTGVSQNPRHKITKRGQNVTFRCDPISEHNRLYWYRQTLGQGPEFLTYFQNEAQLEKSRLLSDRFSAERPKGSFSTLEIQRTEQGDSAMYLCASSSYDRGTAEQYFGPGTRLTVT.

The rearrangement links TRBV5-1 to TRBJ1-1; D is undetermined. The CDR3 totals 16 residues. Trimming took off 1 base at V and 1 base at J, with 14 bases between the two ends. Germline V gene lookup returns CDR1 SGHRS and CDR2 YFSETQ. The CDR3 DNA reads TGCGCCAGCAGCTTGAGGTTCCCCCCGGGGAACACTGAAGCTTTCTTT. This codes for CASSLRFPPGNTEAFF.